This is a list of T cell receptor beta chains from one sample in a study of CD8 T cells in Susac syndrome. TCRdb processed the immunoSEQ multiplex PCR reads anew with MiXCR; each CDR3 protein has one entry. The data contain about 200,000 distinct CDR3 sequences, 90% to 95% of them seen just once; the ten biggest clones take up approximately 0.094%. Material for sequencing was CD4+ T cells from PBMCs. The receptors were sampled from a human donor in good health. Each CDR3 is given with its conserved first and last residue. D genes are given only for firm matches.

TRBV29-1	TRBJ2-1	TRBD2	TGCAGCGTTAGGACTAGCGGAGGAAATGAGCAGTTCTTC	CSVRTSGGNEQFF
TRBV20-1	TRBJ1-2	-	TGCAGTGCTATCACAGCCTATGGCTACACCTTC	CSAITAYGYTF
TRBV27	TRBJ2-6	-	TGTGCCAGCAGTTTTCGGGGGACCTCTGGGGCCAACGTCCTGACTTTC	CASSFRGTSGANVLTF
TRBV9	TRBJ2-5	-	TGTGCCAGCAGCGTAGCCGCGGCAGAGACCCAGTACTTC	CASSVAAAETQYF
TRBV21-1	TRBJ2-6	-	TGTGCCAGCAGCAAAGTCCGGGGTTTGACCAACGTCCTGACTTTC	CASSKVRGLTNVLTF
TRBV9	TRBJ2-5	TRBD2	TGTGCCAGCAGCGTACAGTTACTAGCGGGACAAGAGACCCAGTACTTC	CASSVQLLAGQETQYF
TRBV12-3/TRBV12-4	TRBJ1-1	-	TGTGCCAGCAGTTTAGAGGGGGGCCTCAACACTGAAGCTTTCTTT	CASSLEGGLNTEAFF
TRBV20-1	TRBJ2-5	-	TGCAGTGCTAGAGAGACTGTTCGGGAGACCCAGTACTTC	CSARETVRETQYF
TRBV20-1	TRBJ2-1	-	TGCAGTGCTAGAGATCCTTACAATGAGCAGTTCTTC	CSARDPYNEQFF
TRBV9	TRBJ1-2	-	TGTGCCAGCAGCCCCGCGGGTCGTTATGGCTACACCTTC	CASSPAGRYGYTF
TRBV4-1	TRBJ1-5	TRBD1	TGCGCCAGCAGCCCGGAAGGGACAGCGAATCAGCCCCAGCATTTT	CASSPEGTANQPQHF
TRBV20-1	TRBJ1-2	-	TGCAGTGCTGGCCCTTTCCCCCGAGACAAGGGGGGCTACACCTTC	CSAGPFPRDKGGYTF
TRBV5-6	TRBJ2-3	-	TGTGCCAGCAGCTTTCAGGGCAGGGAGGCAGATACGCAGTATTTT	CASSFQGREADTQYF
TRBV20-1	TRBJ2-3	-	TGCAGTGCTAGTAGGGGCGGGGATACGCAGTATTTT	CSASRGGDTQYF
TRBV20-1	TRBJ1-4	-	TGCAGTGCAATTAAGGGCGGAAACCTTGAAAAACTGTTTTTT	CSAIKGGNLEKLFF
TRBV7-2	TRBJ2-1	-	TGTGCCAGCAGCTTTGAGTGGACCTACAATGAGCAGTTCTTC	CASSFEWTYNEQFF